Sequencing of this T cell receptor (beta chain) was carried out in a study of metastatic and nonmetastatic thyroid tumors. In the study overall: The study looked at repertoires side by side in blood and in tumor or nodule tissue from malignant and benign thyroid patients.

There were no patients who had received any treatment before thyroid surgery. TCRdb reanalyzed the PCR reads with MiXCR. The table records some 83,000 clones, approximately 12% of them present only once. Germline V CDR1 and CDR2: DFQATT, SNEGSKA (reference sequence). Trimming cost V 4 bases and J 7 bases; bases outside gene matches: 9. CDR3 length: 14 amino acids. The J gene is TRBJ1-5, the V gene TRBV20-1, with 8 bases aligning to TRBD1. Sequencing used tumor tissue. This sequence was found in a female donor with papillary thyroid cancer or a benign thyroid nodule (not recorded which). Some clones in this sample may be carry-over from other donors' samples. CDR3 sequence: CSATRRTGQQPQHF. The CDR3 nucleotides read TGCAGTGCTACCCGACGGACAGGGCAACAGCCCCAGCATTTT.